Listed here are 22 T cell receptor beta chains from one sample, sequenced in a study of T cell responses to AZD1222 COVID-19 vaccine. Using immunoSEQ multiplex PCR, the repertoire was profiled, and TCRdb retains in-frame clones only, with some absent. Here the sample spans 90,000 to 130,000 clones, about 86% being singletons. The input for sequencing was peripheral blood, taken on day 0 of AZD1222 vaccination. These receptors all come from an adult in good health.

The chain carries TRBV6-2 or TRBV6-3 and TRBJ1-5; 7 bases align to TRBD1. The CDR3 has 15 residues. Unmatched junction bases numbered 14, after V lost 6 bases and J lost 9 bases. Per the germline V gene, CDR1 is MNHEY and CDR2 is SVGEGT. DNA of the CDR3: TGTGCCAGCAGCCCAATCACAGGGGTCCTCGGGCCCCAGCATTTT. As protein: CASSPITGVLGPQHF.

CDR3 coding DNA: TGTGCCATCAGTGGGAGGACTAGCGGGGGGGCAGATACGCAGTATTTT. Amino acids: CAISGRTSGGADTQYF. The rearrangement joins TRBV10-3 to TRBJ2-3; 15 bases line up with TRBD2. V lost 4 bases, J lost 4 bases, and 3 bases stayed unmatched. CDR1 ENHRY and CDR2 SYGVKD come from the germline V gene. The CDR3 has 16 amino acids.

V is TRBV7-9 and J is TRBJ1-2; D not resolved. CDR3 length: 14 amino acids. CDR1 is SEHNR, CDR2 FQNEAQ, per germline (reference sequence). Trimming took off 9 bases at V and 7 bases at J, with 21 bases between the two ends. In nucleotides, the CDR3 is TGTGCCAGTAACCCGGGAGGCGGGGAGATTGGCTACACCTTC. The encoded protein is CASNPGGGEIGYTF.

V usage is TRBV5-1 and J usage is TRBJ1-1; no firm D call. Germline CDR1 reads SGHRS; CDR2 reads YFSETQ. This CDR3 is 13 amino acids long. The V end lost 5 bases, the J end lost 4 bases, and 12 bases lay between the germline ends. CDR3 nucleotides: TGCGCCAGCAGAGCCCAGGCTACCACTGAAGCTTTCTTT. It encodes CASRAQATTEAFF.

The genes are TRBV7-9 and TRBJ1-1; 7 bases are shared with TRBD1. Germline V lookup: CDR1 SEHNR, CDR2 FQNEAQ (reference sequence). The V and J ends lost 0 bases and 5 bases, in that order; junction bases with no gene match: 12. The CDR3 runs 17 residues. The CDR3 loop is CASSLAPTRQGQTEAFF. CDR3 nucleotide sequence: TGTGCCAGCAGCTTAGCCCCTACCCGACAGGGTCAAACTGAAGCTTTCTTT.

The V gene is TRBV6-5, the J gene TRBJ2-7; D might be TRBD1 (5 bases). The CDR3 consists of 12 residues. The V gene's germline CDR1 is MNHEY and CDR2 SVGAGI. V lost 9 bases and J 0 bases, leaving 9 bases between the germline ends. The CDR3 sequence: CARTESSYEQYF. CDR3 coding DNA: TGTGCCAGGACAGAGAGCTCCTACGAGCAGTACTTC.

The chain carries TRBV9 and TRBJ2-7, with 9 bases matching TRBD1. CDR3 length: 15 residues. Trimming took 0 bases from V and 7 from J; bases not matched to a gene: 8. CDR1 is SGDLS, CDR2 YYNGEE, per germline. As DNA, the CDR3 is TGTGCCAGCAGCGTAGAGGGACAGGGAGTGGGAGAGCAGTACTTC. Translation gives CASSVEGQGVGEQYF.

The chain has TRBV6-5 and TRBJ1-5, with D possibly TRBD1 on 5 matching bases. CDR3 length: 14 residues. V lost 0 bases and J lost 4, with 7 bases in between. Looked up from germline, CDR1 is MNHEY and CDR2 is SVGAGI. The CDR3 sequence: CASSYSGVNQPQHF. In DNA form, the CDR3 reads TGTGCCAGCAGTTACTCGGGGGTAAATCAGCCCCAGCATTTT.

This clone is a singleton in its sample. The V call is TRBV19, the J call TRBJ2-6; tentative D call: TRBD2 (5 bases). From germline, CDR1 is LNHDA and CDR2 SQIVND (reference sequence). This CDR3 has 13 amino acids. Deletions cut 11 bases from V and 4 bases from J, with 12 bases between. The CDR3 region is CAASPTGANVLTF. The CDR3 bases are TGTGCCGCTAGCCCAACAGGGGCCAACGTCCTGACTTTC.

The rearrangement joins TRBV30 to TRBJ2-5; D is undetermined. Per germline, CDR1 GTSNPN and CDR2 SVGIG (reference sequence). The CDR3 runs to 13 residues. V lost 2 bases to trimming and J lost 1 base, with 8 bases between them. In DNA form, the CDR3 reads TGTGCCTGGAGTAAGGATCCCCAAGAGACCCAGTACTTC. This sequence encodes CAWSKDPQETQYF.

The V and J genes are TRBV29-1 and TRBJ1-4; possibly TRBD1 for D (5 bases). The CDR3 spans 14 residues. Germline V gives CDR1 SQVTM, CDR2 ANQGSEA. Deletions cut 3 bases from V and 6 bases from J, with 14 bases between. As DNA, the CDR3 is TGCAGCGTTGACCCGGGAACGGGGGATGAAAAACTGTTTTTT. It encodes CSVDPGTGDEKLFF. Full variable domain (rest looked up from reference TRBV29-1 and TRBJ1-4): SAVISQKPSRDICQRGTSLTIQCQVDSQVTMMFWYRQQPGQSLTLIATANQGSEATYESGFVIDKFPISRPNLTFSTLTVSNMSPEDSSIYLCSVDPGTGDEKLFFGSGTQLSVL.

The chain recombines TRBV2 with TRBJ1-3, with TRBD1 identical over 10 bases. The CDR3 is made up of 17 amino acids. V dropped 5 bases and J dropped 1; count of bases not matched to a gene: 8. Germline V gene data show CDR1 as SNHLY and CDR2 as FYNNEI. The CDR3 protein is CASSLPGQGFSGNTIYF. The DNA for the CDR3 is TGTGCCAGCAGTTTACCGGGACAGGGGTTTTCTGGAAACACCATATATTTT.

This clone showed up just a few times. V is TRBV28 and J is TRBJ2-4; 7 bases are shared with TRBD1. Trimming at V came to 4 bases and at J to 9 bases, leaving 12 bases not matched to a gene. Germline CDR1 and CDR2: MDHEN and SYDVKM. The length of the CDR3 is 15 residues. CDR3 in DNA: TGTGCCAGCAGTTCGTTAGCCCGACAGGGCGGCATTCAGTACTTC. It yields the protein CASSSLARQGGIQYF. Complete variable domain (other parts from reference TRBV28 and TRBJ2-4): DVKVTQSSRYLVKRTGEKVFLECVQDMDHENMFWYRQDPGLGLRLIYFSYDVKMKEKGDIPEGYSVSREKKERFSLILESASTNQTSMYLCASSSLARQGGIQYFGAGTRLSVL.

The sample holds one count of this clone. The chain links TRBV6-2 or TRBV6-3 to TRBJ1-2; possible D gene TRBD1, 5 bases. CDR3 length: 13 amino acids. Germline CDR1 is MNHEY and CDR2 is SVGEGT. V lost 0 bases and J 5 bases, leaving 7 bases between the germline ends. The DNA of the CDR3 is TGTGCCAGCAGTTACTCGAGGGGATATGGCTACACCTTC. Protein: CASSYSRGYGYTF.

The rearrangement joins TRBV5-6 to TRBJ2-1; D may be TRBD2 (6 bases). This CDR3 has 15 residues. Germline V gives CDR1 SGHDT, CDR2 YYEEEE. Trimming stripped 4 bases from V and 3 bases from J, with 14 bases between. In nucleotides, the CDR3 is TGTGCCAGCAGCCCCAGCGGGCGAAACTACAATGAGCAGTTCTTC. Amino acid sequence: CASSPSGRNYNEQFF.

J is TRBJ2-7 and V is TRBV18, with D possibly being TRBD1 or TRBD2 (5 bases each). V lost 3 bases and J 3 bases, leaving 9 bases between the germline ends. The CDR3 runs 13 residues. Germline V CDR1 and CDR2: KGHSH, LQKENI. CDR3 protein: CASSPRDGYEQYF. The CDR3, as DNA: TGTGCCAGCTCACCCCGGGACGGCTACGAGCAGTACTTC.

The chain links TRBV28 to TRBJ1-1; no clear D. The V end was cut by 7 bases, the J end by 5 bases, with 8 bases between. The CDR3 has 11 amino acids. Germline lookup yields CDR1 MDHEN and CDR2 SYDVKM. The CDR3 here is CASKTSTEAFF. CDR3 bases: TGTGCCAGCAAAACGTCGACTGAAGCTTTCTTT.

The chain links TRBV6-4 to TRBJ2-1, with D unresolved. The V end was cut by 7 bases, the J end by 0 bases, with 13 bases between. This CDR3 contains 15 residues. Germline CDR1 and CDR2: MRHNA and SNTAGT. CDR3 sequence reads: CASKRDTSSYNEQFF. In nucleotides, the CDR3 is TGTGCCAGCAAAAGAGACACGAGCTCCTACAATGAGCAGTTCTTC.

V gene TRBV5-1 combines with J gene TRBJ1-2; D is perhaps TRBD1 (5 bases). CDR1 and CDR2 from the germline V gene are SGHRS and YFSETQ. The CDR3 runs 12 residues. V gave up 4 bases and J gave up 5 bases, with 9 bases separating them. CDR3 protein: CASSPQGYGYTF. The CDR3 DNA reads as TGCGCCAGCAGCCCCCAGGGTTATGGCTACACCTTC.

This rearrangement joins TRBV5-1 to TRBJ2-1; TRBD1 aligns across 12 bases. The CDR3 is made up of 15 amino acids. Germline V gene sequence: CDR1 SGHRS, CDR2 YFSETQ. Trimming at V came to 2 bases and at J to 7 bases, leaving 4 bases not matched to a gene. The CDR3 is CASSLVGQGANEQFF. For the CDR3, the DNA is TGCGCCAGCAGCTTAGTGGGACAGGGGGCGAATGAGCAGTTCTTC.

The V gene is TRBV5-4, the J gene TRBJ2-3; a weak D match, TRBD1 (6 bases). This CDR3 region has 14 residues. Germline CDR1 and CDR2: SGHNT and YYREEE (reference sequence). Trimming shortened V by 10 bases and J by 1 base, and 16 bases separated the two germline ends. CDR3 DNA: TGTGCCCAAACGGCGGACAGACGCACAGATACGCAGTATTTT. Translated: CAQTADRRTDTQYF.

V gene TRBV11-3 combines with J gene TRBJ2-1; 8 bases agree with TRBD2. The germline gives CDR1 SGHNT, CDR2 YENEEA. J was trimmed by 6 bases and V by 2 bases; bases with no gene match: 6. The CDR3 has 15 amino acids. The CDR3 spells CASSLFGGAGNEQFF. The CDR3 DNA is TGTGCCAGCAGCTTATTCGGGGGGGCGGGCAATGAGCAGTTCTTC.